The present entry profiles one T cell receptor beta chain with its context. Preparation of TRB cDNA libraries relied on 5' RACE carrying UMI labels. TCRdb reprocessed the 5' RACE reads and keeps a single row for each CDR3 protein, giving no DNA. This sample's clone table lists 40,000 to 55,000 distinct CDR3 sequences. The record originates from a study of CXCR3-negative and CXCR3-positive naive CD8 T cells. Germline CDR1 reads MDHEN; CDR2 reads SYDVKM. The CDR3 extends over 16 amino acids. The rearrangement joins TRBV28 to TRBJ2-4; the TCRdb call, TRBD2, lacks DNA for checking. Sequencing was carried out using naive CXCR3- CD8+ T cells from blood. The subset is: CD45RO-CCR7+CD27+CD95- naive CD8+ T cells lacking CXCR3 (TNR3-). This TCR came from a human donor in good health. Some clones in this sample may be carry-over from other donors' samples. The CDR3 loop reads CASSPRQGVAKNIQYF.